Below, 19 T cell receptor beta chains from the same sample are listed, as sequenced in a study of blood T cell repertoires in COVID-19. Produced via immunoSEQ multiplex PCR; TCRdb's table is partial and in-frame only. The repertoire holds under 95,000 clones, with 70% to 90% as singletons. Sequenced input: peripheral blood. The receptors come from a woman at least 80 years old with COVID-19, enrolled during active disease.

This clone has only one observation. The chain carries TRBV30 and TRBJ2-7; 11 bases map to TRBD2. V lost 2 bases to trimming and J lost 7 bases; unmatched junction nucleotides: 7. This CDR3 has 14 amino acids. Germline V gene sequence: CDR1 GTSNPN, CDR2 SVGIG (reference sequence). CDR3 loop: CAWSYDRLAGEQYF. CDR3 nucleotides: TGTGCCTGGAGTTACGACCGACTAGCGGGGGAGCAGTACTTC.

The chain combines TRBV19 with TRBJ2-3; TRBD2 aligns across 9 bases. V trimming: 5 bases; J trimming: 5 bases; junction bases outside the gene matches: 23. The CDR3 loop spans 20 amino acids. CDR1 LNHDA and CDR2 SQIVND come from the germline V gene (reference sequence). DNA of the CDR3: TGTGCCAGTAGTCCCGCCCTAACAGGGAGGCTAGCGGGATGGAGAGATACGCAGTATTTT. Translated: CASSPALTGRLAGWRDTQYF.

The V and J genes are TRBV28 and TRBJ1-5, with D hard to call. This CDR3 region has 12 residues. CDR1 and CDR2 (germline): MDHEN, SYDVKM. Trimming took 3 bases from V and 6 from J, leaving 6 bases between them. CDR3 amino acids: CASSLTFQPQHF. The CDR3 DNA sequence: TGTGCCAGCAGTTTGACATTTCAGCCCCAGCATTTT.

This clone was found a few times. The chain combines TRBV5-1 with TRBJ2-2, with TRBD1 matching over 9 bases. V lost 0 bases and J lost 9; bases outside the gene matches: 3. Germline CDR1 and CDR2: SGHRS and YFSETQ. The CDR3 covers 14 residues. The CDR3, as DNA: TGCGCCAGCAGCTTGGTACAGGGGGCCAGGGAGCTGTTTTTT. It codes for CASSLVQGARELFF.

Concerning this clone: It is unclear where the CDR3 begins or ends on the DNA, so no DNA is shown, and the CDR3 is as TCRdb lists it. The chain couples TRBV19 to TRBJ2-7; TRBD2 was called by the table and not checked on the DNA. Germline V gene sequence: CDR1 LNHDA, CDR2 SQIVND (reference sequence). The CDR3 is 15 residues long, ends included. This chain's CDR3 is CASSMTLLQYFGQYF.

The chain joins TRBV5-1 to TRBJ2-2, with D possibly TRBD2 on 5 matching bases. V shed 4 bases and J shed 5 bases, with 12 bases lying between them. The CDR3 extends over 14 amino acids. CDR1 and CDR2 (germline): SGHRS, YFSETQ. CDR3 bases: TGCGCCAGCAGCCTGGACGGAGGTACCGGGGAGCTGTTTTTT. It is translated as CASSLDGGTGELFF.

The rearrangement links TRBV29-1 to TRBJ2-1; TRBD2 matches at 12 bases. Looked up from germline, CDR1 is SQVTM and CDR2 is ANQGSEA. The V gene end was trimmed by 6 bases and the J gene end by 3 bases; junction bases not matched to a gene: 15. The CDR3 consists of 18 residues. In DNA form, the CDR3 reads TGCAGCGTGGGACCCGGGACTAGCGGGTATAGTGGCTACAATGAGCAGTTCTTC. Translated: CSVGPGTSGYSGYNEQFF.

This clone was detected only once. The chain employs TRBV18 and TRBJ1-1, with TRBD1 identical over 7 bases. V dropped 2 bases and J dropped 4; count of bases not matched to a gene: 7. Germline assignment: CDR1 KGHSH and CDR2 LQKENI. The CDR3 is made up of 15 amino acids. CDR3 loop: CASSPGRQGFTEAFF. The CDR3 DNA is TGTGCCAGCTCACCAGGTCGACAGGGATTCACTGAAGCTTTCTTT.

This clone appeared once. The V and J genes are TRBV3-1 (or the pseudogene TRBV3-2) and TRBJ1-1, with a tentative D call TRBD1 (5 bases). This CDR3 region has 14 residues. Germline CDR1 and CDR2: LGHDT and YNNKEL (reference sequence). With 1 base removed from V and 4 bases from J, the gap between germline ends came to 10 bases. The CDR3 DNA is TGTGCCAGCAGCCAAGGGAGGGGCATCACTGAAGCTTTCTTT. Residues: CASSQGRGITEAFF.

The CDR3 spells CASSWDTSGSWTGELFF. As DNA, the CDR3 is TGCGCCAGCAGCTGGGATACTAGCGGGAGTTGGACCGGGGAGCTGTTTTTT. V gene TRBV5-1 combines with J gene TRBJ2-2; 11 positions agree with TRBD2. With 3 bases clipped from V and 5 bases from J, the junction kept 9 bases outside the gene matches. The germline V gene has CDR1 SGHRS and CDR2 YFSETQ. The CDR3 is 17 amino acids. The full variable domain, with the rest looked up from reference TRBV5-1 and TRBJ2-2, is KAGVTQTPRYLIKTRGQQVTLSCSPISGHRSVSWYQQTPGQGLQFLFEYFSETQRNKGNFPGRFSGRQFSNSRSEMNVSTLELGDSALYLCASSWDTSGSWTGELFFGEGSRLTVL.

The genes are TRBV9 and TRBJ2-7; TRBD2 matches at 7 bases. Germline loops: CDR1 SGDLS, CDR2 YYNGEE. The V gene end was trimmed by 3 bases and the J gene end by 7 bases; junction bases not matched to a gene: 4. The CDR3 is made up of 12 amino acids. CDR3 sequence: CASSAPGREQYF. CDR3 sequence (DNA): TGTGCCAGCAGCGCCCCCGGGAGGGAGCAGTACTTC. Supplemented by reference TRBV9 and TRBJ2-7, the full variable domain reads DSGVTQTPKHLITATGQRVTLRCSPRSGDLSVYWYQQSLDQGLQFLIQYYNGEERAKGNILERFSAQQFPDLHSELNLSSLELGDSALYFCASSAPGREQYFGPGTRLTVT.

This chain uses TRBV5-4 with TRBJ2-3; D may be TRBD2 (5 bases). The CDR3 covers 15 residues. The V and J ends lost 4 bases and 2 bases respectively, with 14 bases between them. Germline CDR1 SGHNT, CDR2 YYREEE (reference sequence). CDR3 coding DNA: TGTGCCAGCAGCCCCCTCAGCGGATCCACAGATACGCAGTATTTT. Protein product: CASSPLSGSTDTQYF.

The chain links TRBV28 to TRBJ2-7; D perhaps matches TRBD1 (5 bases). CDR1 and CDR2 (germline): MDHEN, SYDVKM. The V end was cut by 3 bases, the J end by 6 bases, with 15 bases between. The CDR3 sequence is 14 residues long. The CDR3: CASSLIRWGGEQYF. The CDR3 DNA reads as TGTGCCAGCAGTTTGATTCGGTGGGGCGGCGAGCAGTACTTC.

The chain is built from TRBV10-1 and TRBJ2-5, with TRBD2 identical over 9 bases. J gave up 5 bases and V 0 bases, and 4 bases lay outside the gene matches. The CDR3 is 15 amino acids. Per germline, CDR1 WNHNN and CDR2 SYGVQD (reference sequence). The CDR3, as DNA: TGCGCCAGCAGTGAGTCGGCGGGAGGGGGGGAGACCCAGTACTTC. Amino acids: CASSESAGGGETQYF.

The V call is TRBV3-1 (or the pseudogene TRBV3-2), the J call TRBJ1-5; tentatively, D is TRBD1 (6 bases). The CDR3 spans 12 residues. The germline V and J ends were trimmed by 1 base and 13 bases, with 11 bases remaining between them. The germline V gene has CDR1 LGHDT and CDR2 YNNKEL (reference sequence). The CDR3 loop reads CASSQGDKTQHF. Here the CDR3 DNA reads TGTGCCAGCAGCCAAGGGGACAAAACTCAGCATTTT.

V is TRBV4-1 and J is TRBJ2-2, with 10 bases matching TRBD2. Unmatched junction bases numbered 8, after V lost 0 bases and J lost 7 bases. Germline CDR1 is MGHRA and CDR2 is YSYEKL. This CDR3 has 17 residues. In nucleotides, the CDR3 is TGCGCCAGCAGCCAAGAGGCAGCGGGGGGGCCGATCGGGGAGCTGTTTTTT. Translating gives CASSQEAAGGPIGELFF.

CDR3 in DNA: TGTGCTAGTGGTTCAACTCTAGCGGGGCGGCCCCGAGATACGCAGTATTTT. Protein product: CASGSTLAGRPRDTQYF. This chain joins TRBV12-5 and TRBJ2-3; 9 nucleotides match TRBD2. This CDR3 region has 17 residues. Germline V gene lookup returns CDR1 LGHNT and CDR2 FRNRAP. The V and J ends lost 4 bases and 5 bases, in that order; junction bases with no gene match: 13.

The gene calls are TRBV21-1 and TRBJ1-2; TRBD1 was called by the table and not checked on the DNA. TRBV21-1 is a listed pseudogene. The CDR3 contains 17 residues. The chain's CDR3 is CATDLGRPLPSDYGYTF. The CDR3 DNA follows: TGTGCCACCGATTTGGGCAGGCCGCTCCCTTCTGACTATGGCTACACCTTC.

The V and J genes are TRBV9 and TRBJ1-1; D is uncertain. Germline-derived CDR1 and CDR2 are SGDLS and YYNGEE. CDR3 length: 13 amino acids. The ends were cut back, 4 bases at V and 0 bases at J, with 7 bases in the middle. Written as DNA, the CDR3 is TGTGCCAGCAGCCCAGTAATGAACACTGAAGCTTTCTTT. Its protein product is CASSPVMNTEAFF.